Shown below are 16 T cell receptor beta chains from a single sample sequenced in a study of somatic mutations in cytotoxic T cells in rheumatoid arthritis. Measured with immunoSEQ multiplex PCR; TCRdb has only the in-frame clones, and not every one. The sample holds about 4,200 clones, roughly 87% seen once. The specimen was CD8+ T cells sorted from blood. Every receptor here comes from a woman aged 65 to 85 with rheumatoid arthritis.

J is TRBJ1-2 and V is TRBV7-8, with TRBD1 matching over 10 bases. The V gene end was trimmed by 3 bases and the J gene end by 5 bases; junction bases not matched to a gene: 9. This CDR3 comprises 16 residues. Germline V gene sequence: CDR1 SGHVS, CDR2 FQNEAQ. DNA for the CDR3: TGTGCCAGCAGCTTCCGGGACAGGGGATTGGGGTATGGCTACACCTTC. Translation gives CASSFRDRGLGYGYTF.

The rearrangement joins TRBV6-1 to TRBJ1-4; D not certain. The V and J ends lost 1 base and 4 bases respectively, with 10 bases between them. The CDR3 covers 15 residues. The germline V gene has CDR1 MNHNS and CDR2 SASEGT. CDR3 amino acids: CASSEVPRINEKLFF. In DNA, the CDR3 is TGTGCCAGCAGTGAAGTACCCAGAATTAATGAAAAACTGTTTTTT.

V usage is TRBV2 and J usage is TRBJ2-1; D is perhaps TRBD1 (6 bases). The CDR3 extends over 16 amino acids. Trimming removed 1 base from V and 9 bases from J, with 19 bases in between. Germline V gives CDR1 SNHLY, CDR2 FYNNEI. In nucleotides, the CDR3 is TGTGCCAGCAGTGAAGGGGGGCGGGTGCGAGGGAGTGAGCAGTTCTTC. Its translation: CASSEGGRVRGSEQFF.

This chain joins TRBV5-1 and TRBJ2-3; TRBD2 agrees at 15 bases. The CDR3 spans 16 residues. Germline values: CDR1 SGHRS, CDR2 YFSETQ. Germline trimming cut 1 base from V and 7 bases from J; bases unmatched to any gene: 4. DNA for the CDR3: TGCGCCAGCAGCTTGCGGACTAGCGGGGGGGCCTATACGCAGTATTTT. This sequence encodes CASSLRTSGGAYTQYF.

The DNA of the CDR3 is TGTGCCAGCAGCCCCGGAGTAGGGGGCGATGAGCAGTTCTTC. It encodes CASSPGVGGDEQFF. The V call is TRBV7-2, the J call TRBJ2-1, with 7 bases matching TRBD1. The CDR3 extends over 14 amino acids. CDR1 SGHTA and CDR2 FQGNSA come from the germline V gene. V trimming: 5 bases; J trimming: 8 bases; junction bases outside the gene matches: 9. The whole variable domain, filled in from reference TRBV7-2 and TRBJ2-1, reads GAGVSQSPSNKVTEKGKDVELRCDPISGHTALYWYRQSLGQGLEFLIYFQGNSAPDKSGLPSDRFSAERTGGSVSTLTIQRTQQEDSAVYLCASSPGVGGDEQFFGPGTRLTVL.

This clone was seen a single time. The gene calls are TRBV10-3 and TRBJ2-5; 7 positions match TRBD2. J lost 4 bases, V lost 6 bases, and 11 bases had no gene match. The CDR3 runs 15 residues. Germline V gene data show CDR1 as ENHRY and CDR2 as SYGVKD. For the CDR3, the DNA is TGTGCCATCAGGCCCGTAGGAACGGGGGGAGAGACCCAGTACTTC. Translated: CAIRPVGTGGETQYF.

The chain couples TRBV4-1 to TRBJ2-1, with D tentatively TRBD2 (6 bases). The CDR3 contains 14 residues. Trimming removed 4 bases at V and 4 bases at J, with 11 bases between. Per germline, CDR1 MGHRA and CDR2 YSYEKL. CDR3 loop: CASSPWTTYNEQFF. In nucleotides, the CDR3 is TGCGCCAGCAGCCCATGGACTACGTACAATGAGCAGTTCTTC.

The V gene is TRBV27, the J gene TRBJ1-1; D is unresolved. The CDR3 totals 13 residues. Deletions cut 7 bases from V and 1 base from J, with 10 bases between. Looked up from germline, CDR1 is MNHEY and CDR2 is SMNVEV (reference sequence). CDR3 loop: CASTARENTEAFF. In nucleotides, the CDR3 is TGTGCCAGCACCGCGAGAGAGAACACTGAAGCTTTCTTT.

The chain is built from TRBV5-4 and TRBJ1-1; 9 bases fit TRBD1. CDR1 is SGHNT, CDR2 YYREEE, per germline (reference sequence). The V and J ends lost 4 bases and 6 bases, in that order; junction bases with no gene match: 10. The CDR3 has 15 amino acids. CDR3 region: CASSTRTGETSEAFF. CDR3 in DNA: TGTGCCAGCAGCACTCGGACAGGGGAAACTTCTGAAGCTTTCTTT.

The chain couples TRBV9 to TRBJ1-5; D may be TRBD1 (6 bases). Trimming took off 4 bases at V and 0 bases at J, with 8 bases between the two ends. Germline V CDR1 and CDR2: SGDLS, YYNGEE. The CDR3 is 14 amino acids. CDR3 nucleotides: TGTGCCAGCAGCCGGGGGGCTAGCAATCAGCCCCAGCATTTT. Encoded protein: CASSRGASNQPQHF.

The chain couples TRBV4-1 to TRBJ2-2, with TRBD1 as a possible D gene (5 bases). The V and J ends lost 0 bases and 0 bases respectively, with 14 bases between them. Per germline, CDR1 MGHRA and CDR2 YSYEKL. The CDR3 runs to 18 residues. CDR3 sequence reads: CASSQDPPGRANTGELFF. DNA for the CDR3: TGCGCCAGCAGCCAAGATCCCCCAGGGCGCGCGAACACCGGGGAGCTGTTTTTT.

This chain links TRBV6-5 with TRBJ1-2, with 7 positions matching TRBD1. There are 15 residues in the CDR3. Germline-derived CDR1 and CDR2 are MNHEY and SVGAGI. The V gene end was trimmed by 2 bases and the J gene end by 4 bases; junction bases not matched to a gene: 7. The CDR3 DNA reads TGTGCCAGCAGTTACGAAGGAGGGGGCTTCTATGGCTACACCTTC. Its translation: CASSYEGGGFYGYTF.

The CDR3 loop is CASRDRNYNEQFF. The CDR3 DNA reads as TGTGCCAGCCGGGACAGGAACTACAATGAGCAGTTCTTC. This chain joins TRBV6-1 and TRBJ2-1, with TRBD1 identical over 8 bases. V dropped 8 bases and J dropped 3; count of bases not matched to a gene: 3. CDR3 length: 13 amino acids. The germline gives CDR1 MNHNS, CDR2 SASEGT.

This clone appeared a single time. The chain recombines TRBV5-4 with TRBJ1-4, with 9 bases lining up with TRBD1. The CDR3 runs 15 residues. Germline CDR1 and CDR2: SGHNT and YYREEE (reference sequence). With V trimmed by 4 bases and J by 3 bases, 4 bases remained unmatched. The CDR3 coding sequence is TGTGCCAGCAGCGACCGACAGGGGGCTAATGAAAAACTGTTTTTT. This sequence encodes CASSDRQGANEKLFF. Complete variable domain (other parts from reference TRBV5-4 and TRBJ1-4): ETGVTQSPTHLIKTRGQQVTLRCSSQSGHNTVSWYQQALGQGPQFIFQYYREEENGRGNFPPRFSGLQFPNYSSELNVNALELDDSALYLCASSDRQGANEKLFFGSGTQLSVL.

V and J are TRBV7-9 and TRBJ1-1; D gene ambiguous. V shed 7 bases and J shed 3 bases, with 9 bases lying between them. The CDR3 runs to 12 residues. The V gene's germline CDR1 is SEHNR and CDR2 FQNEAQ (reference sequence). DNA for the CDR3: TGTGCCAGCACCGAGGTCCACACTGAAGCTTTCTTT. Its translation is CASTEVHTEAFF.

The DNA of the CDR3 is TGTGCCAGCAGTCGGACAGAAGCTTTCTTT. Translated: CASSRTEAFF. The V call is TRBV27, the J call TRBJ1-1; perhaps TRBD1 as D (5 bases). CDR3 length: 10 residues. In germline, CDR1 is MNHEY, CDR2 SMNVEV (reference sequence). V gave up 5 bases and J gave up 8 bases, with 6 bases separating them.